This T cell receptor (beta chain) was obtained from a study of T cell responses to AZD1222 COVID-19 vaccine. Study overall: The study pooled second doses at about 4 or about 12 weeks.

The study, taken as a whole, reports: The study found vaccine-associated CD4 TCRs spanning spike, dominant at 160-218 and 743-854.

Profiling relied on immunoSEQ multiplex PCR, and the TCRdb table lists in-frame clones only, not all of them. The profile covers 85,000 to 130,000 clones, with 90% appearing a single time and about 5.4% taken by the ten largest. Germline CDR1 and CDR2: MNHEY and SVGEGT. V was clipped by 1 base and J by 4 bases, with 7 bases between them. The CDR3 consists of 13 residues. This clone was observed once. Its target is not known. This chain uses TRBV6-2 or TRBV6-3 with TRBJ1-1, with D unclear. The sequence derives from an adult in good health. Sequenced material: peripheral blood, taken on day 0 of AZD1222 vaccination. The CDR3 DNA reads TGTGCCAGCAGTTACTTTCCGGGCACTGAAGCTTTCTTT. It encodes CASSYFPGTEAFF.